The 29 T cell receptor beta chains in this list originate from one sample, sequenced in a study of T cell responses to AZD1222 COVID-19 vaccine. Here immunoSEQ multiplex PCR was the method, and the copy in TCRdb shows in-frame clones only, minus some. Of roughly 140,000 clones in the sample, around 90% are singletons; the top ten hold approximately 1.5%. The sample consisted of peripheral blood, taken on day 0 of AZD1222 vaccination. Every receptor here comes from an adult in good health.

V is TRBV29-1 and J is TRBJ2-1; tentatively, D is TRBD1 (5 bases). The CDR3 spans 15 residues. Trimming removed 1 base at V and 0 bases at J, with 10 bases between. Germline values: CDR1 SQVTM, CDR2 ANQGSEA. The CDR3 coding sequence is TGCAGCGTTGAAGGAGGCAGGGTCTCCTACAATGAGCAGTTCTTC. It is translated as CSVEGGRVSYNEQFF.

The CDR3 DNA is TGTGCCAGCAGCCCGGGTACCCCTGTTCCCGGGAGGGCCAATGAGCAGTTCTTC. It yields the protein CASSPGTPVPGRANEQFF. This chain joins TRBV5-4 and TRBJ2-1; 8 nucleotides line up with TRBD2. CDR3 length: 18 residues. After removal of 4 bases from V and 6 bases from J, the junction contained 18 bases not matched to a gene. CDR1 is SGHNT, CDR2 YYREEE, per germline (reference sequence).

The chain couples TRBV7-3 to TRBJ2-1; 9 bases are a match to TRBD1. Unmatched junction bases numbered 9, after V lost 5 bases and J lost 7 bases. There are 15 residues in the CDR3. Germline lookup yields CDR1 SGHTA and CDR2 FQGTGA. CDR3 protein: CASSPSPGTGNEQFF. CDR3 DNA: TGTGCCAGCAGCCCGAGTCCCGGGACAGGGAATGAGCAGTTCTTC.

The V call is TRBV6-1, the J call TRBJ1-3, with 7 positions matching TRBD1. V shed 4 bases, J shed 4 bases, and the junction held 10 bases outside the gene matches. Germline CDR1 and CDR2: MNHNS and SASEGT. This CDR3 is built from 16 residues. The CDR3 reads CASSVTGVGVGNTIYF. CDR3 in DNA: TGTGCCAGCAGTGTTACAGGGGTAGGCGTCGGAAACACCATATATTTT.

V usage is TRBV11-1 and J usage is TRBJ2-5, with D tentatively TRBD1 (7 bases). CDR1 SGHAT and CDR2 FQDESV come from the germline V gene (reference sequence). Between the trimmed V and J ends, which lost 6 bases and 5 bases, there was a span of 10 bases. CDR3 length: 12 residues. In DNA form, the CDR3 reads TGTGCCAGCAGACAGGGGAGGGAGACCCAGTACTTC. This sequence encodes CASRQGRETQYF.

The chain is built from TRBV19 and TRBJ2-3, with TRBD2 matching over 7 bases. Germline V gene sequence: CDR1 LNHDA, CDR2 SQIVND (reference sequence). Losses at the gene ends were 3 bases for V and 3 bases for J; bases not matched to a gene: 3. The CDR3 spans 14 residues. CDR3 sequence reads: CASSMYSGTDTQYF. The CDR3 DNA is TGTGCCAGTAGTATGTATAGCGGGACAGATACGCAGTATTTT.

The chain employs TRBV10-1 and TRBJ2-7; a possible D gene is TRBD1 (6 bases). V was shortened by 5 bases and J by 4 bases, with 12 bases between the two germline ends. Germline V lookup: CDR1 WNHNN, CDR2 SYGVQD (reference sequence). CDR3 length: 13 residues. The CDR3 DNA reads TGCGCCAGCAGTCGGGACACTTTATACGAGCAGTACTTC. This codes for CASSRDTLYEQYF.

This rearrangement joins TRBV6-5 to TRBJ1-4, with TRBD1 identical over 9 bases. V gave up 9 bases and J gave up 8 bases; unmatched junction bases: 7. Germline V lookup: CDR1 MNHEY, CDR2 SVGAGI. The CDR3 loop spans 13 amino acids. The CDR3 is CASHRGRREKLFF. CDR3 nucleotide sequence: TGTGCCAGTCACAGGGGGCGGAGGGAAAAACTGTTTTTT.

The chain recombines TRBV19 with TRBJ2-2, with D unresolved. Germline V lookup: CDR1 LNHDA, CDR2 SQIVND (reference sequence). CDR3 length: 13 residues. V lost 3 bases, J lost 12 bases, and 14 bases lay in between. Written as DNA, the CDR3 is TGTGCCAGTAGTATGCCCGGGCCCGCGAAGCTGTTTTTT. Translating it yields CASSMPGPAKLFF.

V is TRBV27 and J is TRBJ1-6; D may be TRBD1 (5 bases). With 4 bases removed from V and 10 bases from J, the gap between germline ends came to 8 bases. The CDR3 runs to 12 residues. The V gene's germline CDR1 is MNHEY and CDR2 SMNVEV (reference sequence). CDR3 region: CASSSGYSPLHF. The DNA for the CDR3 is TGTGCCAGCAGTTCAGGGTACTCACCCCTCCACTTT.

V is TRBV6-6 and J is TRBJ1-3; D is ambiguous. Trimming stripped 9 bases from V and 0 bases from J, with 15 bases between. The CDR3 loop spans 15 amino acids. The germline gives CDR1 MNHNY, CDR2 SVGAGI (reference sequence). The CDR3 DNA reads TGTGCCAGTGGCCCTGGAACGAACTCTGGAAACACCATATATTTT. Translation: CASGPGTNSGNTIYF.

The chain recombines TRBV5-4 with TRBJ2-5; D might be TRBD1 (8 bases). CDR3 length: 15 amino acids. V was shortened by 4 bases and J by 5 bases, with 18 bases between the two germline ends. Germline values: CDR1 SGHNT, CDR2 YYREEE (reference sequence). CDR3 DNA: TGTGCCAGCAGCCAGGAACAGGGGGGGGAGGAGACCCAGTACTTC. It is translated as CASSQEQGGEETQYF.

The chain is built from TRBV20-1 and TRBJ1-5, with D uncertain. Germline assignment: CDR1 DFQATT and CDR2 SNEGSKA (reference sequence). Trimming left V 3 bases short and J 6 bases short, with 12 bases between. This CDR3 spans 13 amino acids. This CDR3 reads CSASFGEVQPQHF. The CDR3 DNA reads TGCAGTGCTAGTTTCGGGGAAGTTCAGCCCCAGCATTTT.

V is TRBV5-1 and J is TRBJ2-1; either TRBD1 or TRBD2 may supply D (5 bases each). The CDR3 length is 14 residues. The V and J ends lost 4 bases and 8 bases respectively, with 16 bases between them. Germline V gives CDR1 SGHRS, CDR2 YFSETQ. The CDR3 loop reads CASSRDRARDEQFF. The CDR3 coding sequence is TGCGCCAGCAGCCGGGACCGCGCTCGCGATGAGCAGTTCTTC.

CDR3: CASSSAGGSPLGETQYF. The CDR3 DNA reads as TGCGCCAGCAGCTCGGCTGGAGGGTCACCGCTGGGGGAGACCCAGTACTTC. J is TRBJ2-5 and V is TRBV5-1, with D possibly TRBD2 on 6 matching bases. Germline assignment: CDR1 SGHRS and CDR2 YFSETQ. Between the trimmed V and J ends, which lost 3 bases and 5 bases, there was a span of 23 bases. The CDR3 runs to 17 residues. The full variable domain, completed using reference TRBV5-1 and TRBJ2-5, is KAGVTQTPRYLIKTRGQQVTLSCSPISGHRSVSWYQQTPGQGLQFLFEYFSETQRNKGNFPGRFSGRQFSNSRSEMNVSTLELGDSALYLCASSSAGGSPLGETQYFGPGTRLLVL.

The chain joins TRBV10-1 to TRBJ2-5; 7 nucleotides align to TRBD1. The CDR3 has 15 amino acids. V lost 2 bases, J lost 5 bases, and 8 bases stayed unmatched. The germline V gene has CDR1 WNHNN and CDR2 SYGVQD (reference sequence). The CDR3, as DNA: TGCGCCAGCAGTGAGGCCCTACAGGGGATGGAGACCCAGTACTTC. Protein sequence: CASSEALQGMETQYF.

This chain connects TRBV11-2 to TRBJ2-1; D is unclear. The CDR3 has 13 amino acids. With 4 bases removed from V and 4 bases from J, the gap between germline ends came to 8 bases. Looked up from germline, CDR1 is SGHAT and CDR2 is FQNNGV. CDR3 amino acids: CASSSVLYNEQFF. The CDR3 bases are TGTGCCAGCAGCTCCGTCCTTTACAATGAGCAGTTCTTC.

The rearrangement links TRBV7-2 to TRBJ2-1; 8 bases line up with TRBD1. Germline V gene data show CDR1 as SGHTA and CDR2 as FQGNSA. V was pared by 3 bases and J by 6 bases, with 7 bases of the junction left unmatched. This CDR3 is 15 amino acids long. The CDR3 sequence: CASSFQGQGANEQFF. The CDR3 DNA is TGTGCCAGCAGCTTCCAAGGACAGGGAGCCAATGAGCAGTTCTTC.

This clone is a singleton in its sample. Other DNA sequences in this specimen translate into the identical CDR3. CDR3 residues: CASSLAGGNQPQHF. DNA of the CDR3: TGCGCCAGCAGCTTGGCAGGGGGCAATCAGCCCCAGCATTTT. The rearrangement uses TRBV5-1 and TRBJ1-5; possibly TRBD1 for D (6 bases). CDR1 and CDR2 (germline): SGHRS, YFSETQ. The CDR3 runs to 14 residues. The V end was cut by 0 bases, the J end by 2 bases, with 6 bases between.

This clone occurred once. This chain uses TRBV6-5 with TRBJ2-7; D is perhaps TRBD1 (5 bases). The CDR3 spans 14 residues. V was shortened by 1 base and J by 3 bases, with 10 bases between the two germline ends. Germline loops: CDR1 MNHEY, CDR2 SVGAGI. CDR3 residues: CASSYWAGHYEQYF. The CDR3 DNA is TGTGCCAGCAGTTACTGGGCAGGGCACTACGAGCAGTACTTC.

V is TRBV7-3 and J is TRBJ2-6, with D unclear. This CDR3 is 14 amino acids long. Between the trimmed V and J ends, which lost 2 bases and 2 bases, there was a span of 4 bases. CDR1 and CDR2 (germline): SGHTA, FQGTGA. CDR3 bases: TGTGCCAGCAGCTTAGATCCTGGGGCCAACGTCCTGACTTTC. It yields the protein CASSLDPGANVLTF.

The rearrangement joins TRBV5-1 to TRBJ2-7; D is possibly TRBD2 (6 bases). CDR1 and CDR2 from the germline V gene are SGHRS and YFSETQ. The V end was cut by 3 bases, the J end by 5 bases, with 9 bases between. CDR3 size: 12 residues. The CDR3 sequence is CASSSGTDEQYF. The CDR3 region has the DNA TGCGCCAGCAGCTCCGGGACTGACGAGCAGTACTTC. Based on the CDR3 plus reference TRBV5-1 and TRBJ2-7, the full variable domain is KAGVTQTPRYLIKTRGQQVTLSCSPISGHRSVSWYQQTPGQGLQFLFEYFSETQRNKGNFPGRFSGRQFSNSRSEMNVSTLELGDSALYLCASSSGTDEQYFGPGTRLTVT.

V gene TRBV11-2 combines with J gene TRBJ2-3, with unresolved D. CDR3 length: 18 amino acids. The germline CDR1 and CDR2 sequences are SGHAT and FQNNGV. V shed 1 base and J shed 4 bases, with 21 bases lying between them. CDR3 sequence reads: CASSLARYWPTDPDTQYF. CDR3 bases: TGTGCCAGCAGCTTAGCCCGATACTGGCCCACGGATCCAGATACGCAGTATTTT.

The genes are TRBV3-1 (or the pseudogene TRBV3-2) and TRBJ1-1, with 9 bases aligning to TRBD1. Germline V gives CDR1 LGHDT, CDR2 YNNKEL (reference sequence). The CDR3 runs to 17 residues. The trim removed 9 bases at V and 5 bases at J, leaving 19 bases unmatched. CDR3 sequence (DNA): TGTGCCAGTAAAGAGAGCGGGTTGAACAGGGGGCGAACTGAAGCTTTCTTT. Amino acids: CASKESGLNRGRTEAFF.

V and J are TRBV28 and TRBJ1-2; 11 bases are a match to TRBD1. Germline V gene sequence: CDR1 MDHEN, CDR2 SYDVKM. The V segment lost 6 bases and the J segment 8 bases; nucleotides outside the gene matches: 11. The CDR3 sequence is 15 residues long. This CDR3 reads CASSTRGTGGYGYTF. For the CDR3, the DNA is TGTGCCAGCAGCACAAGGGGGACAGGGGGGTACGGCTACACCTTC.

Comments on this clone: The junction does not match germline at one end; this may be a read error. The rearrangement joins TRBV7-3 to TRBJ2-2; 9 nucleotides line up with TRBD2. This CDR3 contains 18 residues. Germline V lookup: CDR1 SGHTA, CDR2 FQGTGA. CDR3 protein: CASSIVGSGGRASGELFF. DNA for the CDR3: TGTGCCAGCAGCATCGTCGGTTCGGGCGGGAGGGCCTCCGGAGAGCTGTTTTTT. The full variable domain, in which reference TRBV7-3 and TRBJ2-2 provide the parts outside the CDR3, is GAGVSQTPSNKVTEKGKYVELRCDPISGHTALYWYRQSLGQGPEFLIYFQGTGAADDSGLPNDRFFAVRPEGSVSTLKIQRTERGDSAVYLCASSIVGSGGRASGELFFGEGSRLTVL.

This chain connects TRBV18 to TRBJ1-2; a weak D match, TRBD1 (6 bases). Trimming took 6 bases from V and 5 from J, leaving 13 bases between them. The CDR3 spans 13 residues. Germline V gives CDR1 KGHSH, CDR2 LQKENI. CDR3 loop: CASSQDSVYGYTF. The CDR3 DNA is TGTGCCAGCTCCCAGGACAGTGTATATGGCTACACCTTC.

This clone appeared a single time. Here the CDR3 reads CASSGRTSGSPNEQFF. Written as DNA, the CDR3 is TGTGCCAGTAGTGGCCGGACTAGCGGGAGCCCCAATGAGCAGTTCTTC. The gene calls are TRBV19 and TRBJ2-1, with 13 bases lining up with TRBD2. The germline gives CDR1 LNHDA, CDR2 SQIVND (reference sequence). The V gene end was trimmed by 5 bases and the J gene end by 6 bases; junction bases not matched to a gene: 7. This CDR3 is 16 amino acids long.

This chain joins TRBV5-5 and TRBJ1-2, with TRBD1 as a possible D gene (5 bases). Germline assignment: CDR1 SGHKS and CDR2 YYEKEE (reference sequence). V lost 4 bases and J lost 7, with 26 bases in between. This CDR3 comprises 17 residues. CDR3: CASSVDFTGRQRLGYTF. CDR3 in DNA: TGTGCCAGCAGCGTGGACTTTACAGGACGCCAAAGGCTTGGCTACACCTTC.